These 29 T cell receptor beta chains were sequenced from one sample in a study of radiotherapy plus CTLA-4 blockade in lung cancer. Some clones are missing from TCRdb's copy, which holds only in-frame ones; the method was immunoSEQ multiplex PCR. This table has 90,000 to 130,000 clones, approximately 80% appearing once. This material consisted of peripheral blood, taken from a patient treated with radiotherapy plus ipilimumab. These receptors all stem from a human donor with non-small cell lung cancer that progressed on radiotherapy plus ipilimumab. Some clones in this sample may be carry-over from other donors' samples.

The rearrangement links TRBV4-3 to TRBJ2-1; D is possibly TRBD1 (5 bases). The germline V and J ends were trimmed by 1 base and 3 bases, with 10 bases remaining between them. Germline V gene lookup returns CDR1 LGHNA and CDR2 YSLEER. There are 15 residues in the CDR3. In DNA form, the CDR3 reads TGCGCCAGCAGCCAAGTAGACAGACGCTACAATGAGCAGTTCTTC. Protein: CASSQVDRRYNEQFF.

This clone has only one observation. The CDR3 region has the DNA TGCAGCGTGGTGCGGGACACACGGCCTGAAGCTTTCTTT. The encoded protein is CSVVRDTRPEAFF. The chain links TRBV29-1 to TRBJ1-1; possible D gene TRBD1, 6 bases. This CDR3 contains 13 residues. The germline V gene encodes CDR1 SQVTM and CDR2 ANQGSEA. The ends were cut back, 6 bases at V and 6 bases at J, with 17 bases in the middle.

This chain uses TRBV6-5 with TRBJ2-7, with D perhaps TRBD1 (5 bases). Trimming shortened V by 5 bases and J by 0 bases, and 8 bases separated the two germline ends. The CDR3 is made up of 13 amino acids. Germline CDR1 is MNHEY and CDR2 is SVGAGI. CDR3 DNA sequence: TGTGCCAGCAGTCGACAGTTCTCCTACGAGCAGTACTTC. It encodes CASSRQFSYEQYF.

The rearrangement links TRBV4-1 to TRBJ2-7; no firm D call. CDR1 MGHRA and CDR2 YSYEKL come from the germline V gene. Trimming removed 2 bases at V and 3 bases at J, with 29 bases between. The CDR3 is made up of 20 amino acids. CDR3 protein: CASSQTLGGRLSTPHYEQYF. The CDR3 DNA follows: TGCGCCAGCAGCCAAACGCTGGGTGGCAGGCTCTCCACACCCCACTACGAGCAGTACTTC.

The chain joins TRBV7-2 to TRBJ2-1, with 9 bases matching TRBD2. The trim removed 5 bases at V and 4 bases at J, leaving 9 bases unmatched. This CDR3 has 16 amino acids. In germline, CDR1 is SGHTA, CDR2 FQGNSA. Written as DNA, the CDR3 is TGTGCCAGCAGCCCTTCCGGGACTAGCACATACAATGAGCAGTTCTTC. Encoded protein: CASSPSGTSTYNEQFF.

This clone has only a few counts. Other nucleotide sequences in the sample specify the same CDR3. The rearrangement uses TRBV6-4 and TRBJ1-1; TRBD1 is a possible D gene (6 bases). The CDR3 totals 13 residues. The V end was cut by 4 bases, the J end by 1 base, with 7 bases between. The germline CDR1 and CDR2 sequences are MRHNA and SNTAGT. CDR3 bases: TGTGCCAGCAGTGCACAGGGGAACACTGAAGCTTTCTTT. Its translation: CASSAQGNTEAFF.

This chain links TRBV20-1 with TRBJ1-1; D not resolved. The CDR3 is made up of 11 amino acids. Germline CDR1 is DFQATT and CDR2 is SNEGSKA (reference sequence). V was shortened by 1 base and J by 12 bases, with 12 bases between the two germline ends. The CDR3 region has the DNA TGCAGTGCTAGAGCACAAGGCCGTCCTTTCTTT. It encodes CSARAQGRPFF.

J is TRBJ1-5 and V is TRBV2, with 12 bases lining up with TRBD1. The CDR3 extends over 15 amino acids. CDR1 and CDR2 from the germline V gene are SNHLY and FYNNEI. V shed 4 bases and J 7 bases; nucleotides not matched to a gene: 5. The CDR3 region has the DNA TGTGCCAGCAGTGCGGGACAGGGGGCACGGCAGCCCCAGCATTTT. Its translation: CASSAGQGARQPQHF.

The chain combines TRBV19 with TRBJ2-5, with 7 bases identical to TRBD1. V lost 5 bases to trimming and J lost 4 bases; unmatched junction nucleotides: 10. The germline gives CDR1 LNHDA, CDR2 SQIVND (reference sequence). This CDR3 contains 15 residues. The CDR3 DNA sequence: TGTGCCAGTAGTGAGGGGGCGAGGAGAGGAGAGACCCAGTACTTC. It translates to CASSEGARRGETQYF.

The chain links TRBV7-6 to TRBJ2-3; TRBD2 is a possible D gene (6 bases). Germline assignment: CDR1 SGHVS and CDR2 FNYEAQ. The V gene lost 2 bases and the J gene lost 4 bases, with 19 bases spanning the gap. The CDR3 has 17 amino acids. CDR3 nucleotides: TGTGCCAGCAGCTTATTTGTTGCGGGGCCCACCCCAGATACGCAGTATTTT. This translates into CASSLFVAGPTPDTQYF.

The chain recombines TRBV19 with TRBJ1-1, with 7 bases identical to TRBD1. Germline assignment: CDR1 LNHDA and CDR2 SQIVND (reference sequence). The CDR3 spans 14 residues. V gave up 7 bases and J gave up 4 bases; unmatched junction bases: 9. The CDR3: CASNPRGVPTEAFF. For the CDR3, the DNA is TGTGCCAGTAACCCCAGGGGGGTGCCCACTGAAGCTTTCTTT.

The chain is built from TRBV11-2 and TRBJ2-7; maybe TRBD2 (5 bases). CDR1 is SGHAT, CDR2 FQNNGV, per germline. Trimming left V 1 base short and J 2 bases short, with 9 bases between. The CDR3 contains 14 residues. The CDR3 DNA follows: TGTGCCAGCAGCTTAGCGGAGGTTACCTACGAGCAGTACTTC. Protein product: CASSLAEVTYEQYF.

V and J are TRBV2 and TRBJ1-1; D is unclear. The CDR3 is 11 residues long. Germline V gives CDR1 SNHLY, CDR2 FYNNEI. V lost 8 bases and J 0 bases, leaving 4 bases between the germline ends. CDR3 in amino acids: CASQLNTEAFF. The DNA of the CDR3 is TGTGCCAGCCAATTGAACACTGAAGCTTTCTTT.

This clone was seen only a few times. CDR3 sequence reads: CASSYAREETQYF. CDR3 nucleotides: TGTGCCAGCAGTTACGCCAGAGAAGAGACCCAGTACTTC. V is TRBV6-7 and J is TRBJ2-5; D not resolved. TRBV6-7 is designated an ORF whose function remains uncertain. Trimming cost V 2 bases and J 3 bases, with 7 bases left between them. The CDR3 is 13 amino acids.

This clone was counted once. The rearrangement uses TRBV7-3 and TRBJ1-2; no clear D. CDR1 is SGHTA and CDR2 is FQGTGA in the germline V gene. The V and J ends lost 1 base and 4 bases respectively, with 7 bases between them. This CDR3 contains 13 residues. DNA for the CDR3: TGTGCCAGCAGCTTAAAACAAGGCTATGGCTACACCTTC. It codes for CASSLKQGYGYTF.

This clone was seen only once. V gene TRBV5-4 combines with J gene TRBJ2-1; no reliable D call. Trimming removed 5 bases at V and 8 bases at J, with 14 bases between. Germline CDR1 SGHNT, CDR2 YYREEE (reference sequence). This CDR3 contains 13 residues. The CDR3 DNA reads TGTGCCAGCAGATCACAGTCAAAGGATGAGCAGTTCTTC. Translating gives CASRSQSKDEQFF.

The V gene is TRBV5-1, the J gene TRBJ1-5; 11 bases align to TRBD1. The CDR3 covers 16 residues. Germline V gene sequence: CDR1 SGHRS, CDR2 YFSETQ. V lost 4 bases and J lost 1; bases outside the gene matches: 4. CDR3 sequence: CASSPGTGGSNQPQHF. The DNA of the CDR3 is TGCGCCAGCAGCCCAGGGACAGGGGGAAGCAATCAGCCCCAGCATTTT.

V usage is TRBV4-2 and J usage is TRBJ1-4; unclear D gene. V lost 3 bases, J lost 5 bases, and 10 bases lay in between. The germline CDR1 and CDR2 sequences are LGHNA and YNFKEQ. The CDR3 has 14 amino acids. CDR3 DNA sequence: TGTGCCAGCAGCCATTACTTGGAGAATGAAAAACTGTTTTTT. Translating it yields CASSHYLENEKLFF.

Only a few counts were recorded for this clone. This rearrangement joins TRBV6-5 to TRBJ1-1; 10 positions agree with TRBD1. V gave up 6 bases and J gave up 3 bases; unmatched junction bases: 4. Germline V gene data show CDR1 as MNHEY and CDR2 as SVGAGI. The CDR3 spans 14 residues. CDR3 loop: CASRAGQGHTEAFF. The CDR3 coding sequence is TGTGCCAGCAGAGCGGGACAGGGGCACACTGAAGCTTTCTTT.

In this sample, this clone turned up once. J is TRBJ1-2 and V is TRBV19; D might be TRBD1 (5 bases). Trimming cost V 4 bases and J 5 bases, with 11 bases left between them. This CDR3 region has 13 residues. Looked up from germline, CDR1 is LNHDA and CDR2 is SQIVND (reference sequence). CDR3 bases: TGTGCCAGTAGTACCCTGAGACAGTATGGCTACACCTTC. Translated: CASSTLRQYGYTF.

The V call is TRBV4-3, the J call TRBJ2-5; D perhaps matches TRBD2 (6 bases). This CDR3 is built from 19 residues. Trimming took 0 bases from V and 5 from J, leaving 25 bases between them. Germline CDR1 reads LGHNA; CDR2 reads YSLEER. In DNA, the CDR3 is TGCGCCAGCAGCCAAGAGTCCCGACGGGGGTCCTGGCTTGGGGAGACCCAGTACTTC. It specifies CASSQESRRGSWLGETQYF.

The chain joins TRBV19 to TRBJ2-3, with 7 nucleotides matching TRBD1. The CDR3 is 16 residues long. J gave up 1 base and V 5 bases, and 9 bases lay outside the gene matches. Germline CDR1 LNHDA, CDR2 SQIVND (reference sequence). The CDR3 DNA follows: TGTGCCAGTAGTGCCTTACAGGGGAGAGGCACAGATACGCAGTATTTT. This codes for CASSALQGRGTDTQYF.

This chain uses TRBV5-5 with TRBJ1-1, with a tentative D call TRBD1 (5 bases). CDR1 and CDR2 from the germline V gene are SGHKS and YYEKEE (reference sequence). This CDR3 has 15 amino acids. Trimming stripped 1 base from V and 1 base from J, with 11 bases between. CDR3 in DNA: TGTGCCAGCAGCTTGACGCTGGGGCGGAACACTGAAGCTTTCTTT. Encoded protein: CASSLTLGRNTEAFF.

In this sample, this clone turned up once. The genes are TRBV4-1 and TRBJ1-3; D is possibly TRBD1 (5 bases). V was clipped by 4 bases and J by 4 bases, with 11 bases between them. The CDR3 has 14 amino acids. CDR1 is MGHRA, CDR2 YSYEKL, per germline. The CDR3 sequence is CASSLGTLGNTIYF. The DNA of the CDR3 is TGCGCCAGCAGCCTCGGGACCTTAGGAAACACCATATATTTT.

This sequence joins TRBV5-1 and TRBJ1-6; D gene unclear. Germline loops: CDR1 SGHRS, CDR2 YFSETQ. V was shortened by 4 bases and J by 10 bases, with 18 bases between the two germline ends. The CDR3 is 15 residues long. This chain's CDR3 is CASSETSGGYSPLHF. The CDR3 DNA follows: TGCGCCAGCAGCGAAACGTCGGGAGGGTACTCACCCCTCCACTTT.

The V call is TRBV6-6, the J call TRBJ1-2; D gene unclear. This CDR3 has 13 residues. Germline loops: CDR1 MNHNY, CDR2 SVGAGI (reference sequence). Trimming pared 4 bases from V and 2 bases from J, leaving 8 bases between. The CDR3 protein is CASSLAANYGYTF. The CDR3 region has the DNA TGTGCCAGCAGTTTGGCGGCGAACTATGGCTACACCTTC.

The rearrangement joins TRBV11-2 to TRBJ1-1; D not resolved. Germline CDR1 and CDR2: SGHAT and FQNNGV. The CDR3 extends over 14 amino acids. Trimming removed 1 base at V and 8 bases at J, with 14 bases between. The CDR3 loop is CASSLARGNFEAFF. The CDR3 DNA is TGTGCCAGCAGCTTAGCTCGTGGGAACTTCGAAGCTTTCTTT.

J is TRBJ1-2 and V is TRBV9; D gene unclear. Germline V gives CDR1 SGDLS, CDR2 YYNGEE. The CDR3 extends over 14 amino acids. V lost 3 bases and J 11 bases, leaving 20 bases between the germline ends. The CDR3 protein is CASSAKGSWTRYTF. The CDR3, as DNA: TGTGCCAGCAGCGCAAAAGGCTCTTGGACCAGATACACCTTC. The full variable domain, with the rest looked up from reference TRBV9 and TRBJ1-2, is DSGVTQTPKHLITATGQRVTLRCSPRSGDLSVYWYQQSLDQGLQFLIQYYNGEERAKGNILERFSAQQFPDLHSELNLSSLELGDSALYFCASSAKGSWTRYTFGSGTRLTVV.

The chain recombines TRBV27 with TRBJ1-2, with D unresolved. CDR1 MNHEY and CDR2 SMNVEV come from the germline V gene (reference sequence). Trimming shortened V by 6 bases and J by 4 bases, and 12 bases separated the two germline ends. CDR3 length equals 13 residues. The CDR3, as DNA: TGTGCCAGCAGGATGATGGGGTTCTATGGCTACACCTTC. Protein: CASRMMGFYGYTF.